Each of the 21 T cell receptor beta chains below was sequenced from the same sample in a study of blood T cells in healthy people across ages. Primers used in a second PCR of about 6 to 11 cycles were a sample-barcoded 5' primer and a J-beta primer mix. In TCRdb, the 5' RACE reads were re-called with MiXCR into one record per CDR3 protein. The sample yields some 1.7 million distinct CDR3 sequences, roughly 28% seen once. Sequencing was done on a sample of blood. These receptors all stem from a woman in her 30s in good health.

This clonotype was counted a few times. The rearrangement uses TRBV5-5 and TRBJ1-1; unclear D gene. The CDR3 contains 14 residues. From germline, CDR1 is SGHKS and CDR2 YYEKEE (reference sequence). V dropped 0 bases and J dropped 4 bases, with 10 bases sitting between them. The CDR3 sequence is CASSLGGVATEAFF. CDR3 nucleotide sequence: TGTGCCAGCAGCTTGGGAGGAGTAGCCACTGAAGCTTTCTTT.

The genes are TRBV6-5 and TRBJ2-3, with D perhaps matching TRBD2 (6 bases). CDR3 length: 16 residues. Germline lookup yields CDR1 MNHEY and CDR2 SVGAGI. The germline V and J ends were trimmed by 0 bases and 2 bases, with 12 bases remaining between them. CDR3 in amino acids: CASSYSGGMYTDTQYF. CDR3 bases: TGTGCCAGCAGTTACTCTGGCGGGATGTACACAGATACGCAGTATTTT.

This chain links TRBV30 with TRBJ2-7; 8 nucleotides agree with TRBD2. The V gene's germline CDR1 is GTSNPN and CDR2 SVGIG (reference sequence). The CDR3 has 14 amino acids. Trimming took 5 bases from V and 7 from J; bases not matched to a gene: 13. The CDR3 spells CAWGLLGGRSEQYF. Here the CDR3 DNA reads TGTGCCTGGGGTCTACTCGGCGGGAGGTCGGAGCAGTACTTC.

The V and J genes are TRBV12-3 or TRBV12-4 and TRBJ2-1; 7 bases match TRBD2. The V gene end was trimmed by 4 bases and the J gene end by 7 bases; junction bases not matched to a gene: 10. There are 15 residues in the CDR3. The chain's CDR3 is CASSYKGLQTNEQFF. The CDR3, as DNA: TGTGCCAGCAGTTATAAGGGACTACAAACGAATGAGCAGTTCTTC.

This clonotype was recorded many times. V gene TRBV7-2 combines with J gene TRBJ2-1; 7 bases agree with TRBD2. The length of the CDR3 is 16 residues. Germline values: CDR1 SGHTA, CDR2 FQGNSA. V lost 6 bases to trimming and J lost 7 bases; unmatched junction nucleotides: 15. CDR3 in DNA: TGTGCCAGCAGTCCGGTGGGACTCCCGGGGGGAAATGAGCAGTTCTTC. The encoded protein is CASSPVGLPGGNEQFF.

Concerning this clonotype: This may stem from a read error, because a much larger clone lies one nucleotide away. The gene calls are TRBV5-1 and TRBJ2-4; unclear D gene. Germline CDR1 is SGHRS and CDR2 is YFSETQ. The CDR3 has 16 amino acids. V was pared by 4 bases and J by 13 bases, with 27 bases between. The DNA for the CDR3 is TGCGCCAGCAGCGCTGATAAACAGTCAGGATACAATGAGCAGTACTTC. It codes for CASSADKQSGYNEQYF. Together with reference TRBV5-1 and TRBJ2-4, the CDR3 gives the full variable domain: KAGVTQTPRYLIKTRGQQVTLSCSPISGHRSVSWYQQTPGQGLQFLFEYFSETQRNKGNFPGRFSGRQFSNSRSEMNVSTLELGDSALYLCASSADKQSGYNEQYFGAGTRLSVL.

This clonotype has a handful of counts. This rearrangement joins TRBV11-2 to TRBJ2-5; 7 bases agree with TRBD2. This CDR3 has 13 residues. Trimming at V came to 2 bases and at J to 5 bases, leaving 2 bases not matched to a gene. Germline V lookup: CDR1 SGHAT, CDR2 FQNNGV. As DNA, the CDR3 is TGTGCCAGCAGCTTATGGGAGGGGGAGACCCAGTACTTC. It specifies CASSLWEGETQYF.

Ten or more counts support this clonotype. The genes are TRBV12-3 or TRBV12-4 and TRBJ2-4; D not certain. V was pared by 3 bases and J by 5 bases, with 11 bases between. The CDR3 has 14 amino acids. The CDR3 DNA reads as TGTGCCAGCAGTTTGCGGAACCACCAAAACATTCAGTACTTC. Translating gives CASSLRNHQNIQYF.

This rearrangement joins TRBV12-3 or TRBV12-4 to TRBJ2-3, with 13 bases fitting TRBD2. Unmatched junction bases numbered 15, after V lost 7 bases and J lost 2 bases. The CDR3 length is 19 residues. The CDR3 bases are TGTGCCAGCACCATGACAGGGAAACTAGCGGGAGGGGTCACAGATACGCAGTATTTT. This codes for CASTMTGKLAGGVTDTQYF.

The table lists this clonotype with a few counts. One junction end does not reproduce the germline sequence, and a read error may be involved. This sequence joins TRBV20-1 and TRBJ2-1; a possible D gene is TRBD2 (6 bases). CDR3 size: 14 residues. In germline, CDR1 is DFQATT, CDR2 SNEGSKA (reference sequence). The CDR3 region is CSASVGSRYNEQFF. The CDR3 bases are TGCAGCGCTAGTGTCGGGAGCCGCTACAATGAGCAGTTCTTC.

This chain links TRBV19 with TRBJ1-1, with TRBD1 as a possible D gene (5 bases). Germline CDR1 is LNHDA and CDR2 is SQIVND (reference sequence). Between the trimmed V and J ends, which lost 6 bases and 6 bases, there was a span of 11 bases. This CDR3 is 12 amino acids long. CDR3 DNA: TGTGCCAGTAGCCGGGGGTACGCTGAAGCTTTCTTT. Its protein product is CASSRGYAEAFF. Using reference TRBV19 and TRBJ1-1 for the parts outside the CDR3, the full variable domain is DGGITQSPKYLFRKEGQNVTLSCEQNLNHDAMYWYRQDPGQGLRLIYYSQIVNDFQKGDIAEGYSVSREKKESFPLTVTSAQKNPTAFYLCASSRGYAEAFFGQGTRLTVV.

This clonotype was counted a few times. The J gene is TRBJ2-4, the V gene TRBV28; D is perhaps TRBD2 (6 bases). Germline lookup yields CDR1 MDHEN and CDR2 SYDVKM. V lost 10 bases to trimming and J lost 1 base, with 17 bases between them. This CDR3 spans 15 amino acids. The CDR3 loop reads CATGVGGGAKNIQYF. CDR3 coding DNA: TGTGCCACGGGGGTCGGCGGAGGTGCCAAAAACATTCAGTACTTC.

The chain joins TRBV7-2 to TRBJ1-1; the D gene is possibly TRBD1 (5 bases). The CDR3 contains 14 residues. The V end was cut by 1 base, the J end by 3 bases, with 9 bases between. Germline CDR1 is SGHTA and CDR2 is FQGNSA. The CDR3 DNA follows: TGTGCCAGCAGCTTAGATTGGGGGGACACTGAAGCTTTCTTT. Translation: CASSLDWGDTEAFF.

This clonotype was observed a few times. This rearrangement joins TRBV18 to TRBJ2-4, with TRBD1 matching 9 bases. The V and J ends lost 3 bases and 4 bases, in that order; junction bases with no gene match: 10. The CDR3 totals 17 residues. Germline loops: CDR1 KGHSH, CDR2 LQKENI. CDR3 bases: TGTGCCAGCTCACCTTTACCGGGACAGGGTATTAAAAACATTCAGTACTTC. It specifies CASSPLPGQGIKNIQYF.

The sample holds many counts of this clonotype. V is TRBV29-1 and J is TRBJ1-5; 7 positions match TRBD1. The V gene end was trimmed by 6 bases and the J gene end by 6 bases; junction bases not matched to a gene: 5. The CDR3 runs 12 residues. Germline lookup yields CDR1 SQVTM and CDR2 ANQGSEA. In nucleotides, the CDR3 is TGCAGCGTCGGACAGGCAGGTCAGCCCCAGCATTTT. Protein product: CSVGQAGQPQHF.

CDR3 protein: CASSSSYRDWEQFF. The CDR3 nucleotides read TGTGCCAGCAGCTCATCCTACAGGGATTGGGAGCAGTTCTTC. The genes are TRBV7-2 and TRBJ2-1; TRBD1 might be the D (6 bases). The CDR3 contains 14 residues. Trimming pared 4 bases from V and 10 bases from J, leaving 17 bases between. Germline lookup yields CDR1 SGHTA and CDR2 FQGNSA.

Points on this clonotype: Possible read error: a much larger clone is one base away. CDR3 region: CASSFRGSGWAPNNEQYF. The CDR3 DNA reads TGTGCCAGCAGCTTTAGGGGAAGCGGGTGGGCCCCTAACAATGAGCAGTACTTC. The rearrangement joins TRBV7-2 to TRBJ2-1; TRBD2 might be the D (6 bases). The better agreement between TRBJ2-7 and the DNA end casts doubt on the J call. Germline V lookup: CDR1 SGHTA, CDR2 FQGNSA. The CDR3 loop spans 18 amino acids.

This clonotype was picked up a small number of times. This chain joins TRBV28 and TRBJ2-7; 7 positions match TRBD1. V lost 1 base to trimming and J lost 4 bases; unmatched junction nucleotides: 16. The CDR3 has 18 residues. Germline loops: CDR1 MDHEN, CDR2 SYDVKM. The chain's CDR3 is CASSLFSFTGAPTYEQYF. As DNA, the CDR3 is TGTGCCAGCAGTTTATTCTCATTTACAGGGGCACCTACTTACGAGCAGTACTTC.

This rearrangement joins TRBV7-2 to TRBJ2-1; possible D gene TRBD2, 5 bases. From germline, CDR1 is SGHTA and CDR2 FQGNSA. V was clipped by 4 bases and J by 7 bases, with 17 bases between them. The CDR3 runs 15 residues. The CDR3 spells CASSSGGEIPNEQFF. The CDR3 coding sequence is TGTGCCAGCAGCTCGGGTGGGGAGATTCCGAATGAGCAGTTCTTC.

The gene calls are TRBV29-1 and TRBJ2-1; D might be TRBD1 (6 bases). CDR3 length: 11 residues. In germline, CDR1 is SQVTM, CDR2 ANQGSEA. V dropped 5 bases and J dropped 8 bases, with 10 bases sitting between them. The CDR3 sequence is CSVRGYDEQFF. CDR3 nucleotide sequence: TGCAGCGTTAGGGGGTACGATGAGCAGTTCTTC.

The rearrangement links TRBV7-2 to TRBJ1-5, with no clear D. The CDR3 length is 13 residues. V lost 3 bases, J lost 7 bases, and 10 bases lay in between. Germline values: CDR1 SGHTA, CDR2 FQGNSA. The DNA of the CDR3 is TGTGCCAGCAGCTTTTCGGACGGGCAGCCCCAGCATTTT. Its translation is CASSFSDGQPQHF.